Below, 28 T cell receptor beta chains from the same sample are listed, as sequenced in a study of response to subunit inactivated influenza vaccine. TCRdb itself ran the RT-PCR reads through MiXCR, one entry per CDR3 protein. The sample carries a few hundred thousand distinct CDR3 sequences, roughly 22% recorded once. Sample: PBMCs from blood, taken around 22 months after vaccination. The source is a man between 50 and 70 years old who received an inactivated influenza vaccine.

This rearrangement joins TRBV5-1 to TRBJ1-2; tentatively, D is TRBD1 (6 bases). Germline V gives CDR1 SGHRS, CDR2 YFSETQ. V dropped 6 bases and J dropped 2 bases, with 14 bases sitting between them. This CDR3 contains 14 residues. Written as DNA, the CDR3 is TGCGCCAGCACCTACGACAGGAAGAACTATGGCTACACCTTC. Translated, it gives CASTYDRKNYGYTF.

V usage is TRBV5-1 and J usage is TRBJ2-3; 10 positions match TRBD1. J gave up 10 bases and V 5 bases, and 13 bases lay outside the gene matches. CDR1 is SGHRS and CDR2 is YFSETQ in the germline V gene. This CDR3 spans 15 amino acids. For the CDR3, the DNA is TGCGCCAGCAGTCCCCAGGGACAGGGGTTGGATGCGCAGTATTTT. This encodes CASSPQGQGLDAQYF.

Only a few counts were recorded for this clonotype. V is TRBV12-3 or TRBV12-4 and J is TRBJ1-1; 7 nucleotides align to TRBD1. The ends lost 6 bases at V and 6 bases at J; junction bases unmatched: 13. The CDR3 totals 15 residues. The CDR3 DNA reads TGTGCCAGCAGCCAGAGACAGGGCGACGTAGCTGAAGCTTTCTTT. As protein: CASSQRQGDVAEAFF.

The chain couples TRBV29-1 to TRBJ2-3; 7 bases are a match to TRBD1. CDR3 length: 12 residues. Losses at the gene ends were 7 bases for V and 2 bases for J; bases not matched to a gene: 3. Germline V gives CDR1 SQVTM, CDR2 ANQGSEA. The CDR3 nucleotides read TGCAGCGGGGACAGACTCACAGATACGCAGTATTTT. Amino acid sequence: CSGDRLTDTQYF.

The chain recombines TRBV5-1 with TRBJ2-7, with D hard to call. The CDR3 has 15 residues. Germline values: CDR1 SGHRS, CDR2 YFSETQ. With 0 bases removed from V and 2 bases from J, the gap between germline ends came to 12 bases. DNA for the CDR3: TGCGCCAGCAGCTTGGGCGGCAGGAAACCCTACGAGCAGTACTTC. Translating gives CASSLGGRKPYEQYF. Together with reference TRBV5-1 and TRBJ2-7, the CDR3 gives the full variable domain: KAGVTQTPRYLIKTRGQQVTLSCSPISGHRSVSWYQQTPGQGLQFLFEYFSETQRNKGNFPGRFSGRQFSNSRSEMNVSTLELGDSALYLCASSLGGRKPYEQYFGPGTRLTVT.

The rearrangement uses TRBV12-3 or TRBV12-4 and TRBJ2-1, with TRBD2 as a possible D gene (7 bases). V dropped 6 bases and J dropped 9 bases, with 18 bases sitting between them. The CDR3 has 14 residues. DNA of the CDR3: TGTGCCAGCAGGAGGGGGACCGGGGAGGGTGAGCAGTTCTTC. It specifies CASRRGTGEGEQFF.

This clonotype was picked up many times. The gene calls are TRBV2 and TRBJ1-5; 9 nucleotides align to TRBD1. The CDR3 has 15 residues. The germline V gene has CDR1 SNHLY and CDR2 FYNNEI. The V and J ends lost 6 bases and 7 bases, in that order; junction bases with no gene match: 10. CDR3 region: CASRPGQGTGQPQHF. In DNA, the CDR3 is TGTGCCAGCAGACCCGGACAGGGGACAGGCCAGCCCCAGCATTTT.

The rearrangement joins TRBV4-2 to TRBJ2-7, with D perhaps matching TRBD1 or TRBD2 (5 bases each). The V end lost 3 bases, the J end lost 7 bases, and 13 bases lay between the germline ends. This CDR3 comprises 13 residues. Germline V gene lookup returns CDR1 LGHNA and CDR2 YNFKEQ. CDR3 residues: CASSQLGVEEQYF. CDR3 nucleotide sequence: TGTGCCAGCAGCCAGTTGGGGGTGGAGGAGCAGTACTTC.

Only a few counts were recorded for this clonotype. This sequence joins TRBV12-3 or TRBV12-4 and TRBJ1-1, with a tentative D call TRBD1 (5 bases). CDR3 length: 14 residues. V gave up 6 bases and J gave up 2 bases, with 13 bases separating them. CDR3 DNA sequence: TGTGCCAGCAGCCGCCGGGACCAAAACACTGAAGCTTTCTTT. Translation gives CASSRRDQNTEAFF.

The table lists this clonotype with many counts. J is TRBJ2-3 and V is TRBV29-1, with D possibly being TRBD2 (5 bases). This CDR3 comprises 14 residues. V was cut by 3 bases and J by 1 base, with 11 bases left in between. The germline CDR1 and CDR2 sequences are SQVTM and ANQGSEA. CDR3 region: CSVESGVGTDTQYF. CDR3 nucleotide sequence: TGCAGCGTTGAGTCCGGGGTAGGCACAGATACGCAGTATTTT.

V gene TRBV4-3 combines with J gene TRBJ2-1; D may match TRBD1 or TRBD2 (5 bases each). This CDR3 comprises 16 residues. Germline CDR1 and CDR2: LGHNA and YSLEER. Trimming stripped 8 bases from V and 2 bases from J, with 19 bases between. CDR3 amino acids: CASAPLTGGPYNEQFF. The CDR3 DNA follows: TGCGCCAGCGCTCCCTTGACTGGGGGACCCTACAATGAGCAGTTCTTC.

This clonotype has only a few counts. The chain links TRBV27 to TRBJ2-2; a weak D match, TRBD1 (6 bases). The CDR3 contains 15 residues. Germline loops: CDR1 MNHEY, CDR2 SMNVEV (reference sequence). V was trimmed by 5 bases and J by 5 bases, leaving 15 bases between them. CDR3 sequence reads: CASSNQGSKTGELFF. The CDR3 DNA is TGTGCCAGCAGTAACCAGGGGTCAAAGACCGGGGAGCTGTTTTTT.

The chain uses TRBV11-2 and TRBJ2-7; 9 bases line up with TRBD1. The CDR3 covers 19 residues. The germline gives CDR1 SGHAT, CDR2 FQNNGV. V dropped 5 bases and J dropped 4; count of bases not matched to a gene: 21. The CDR3 nucleotides are TGTGCCAGCAGCCGCGAAAAGATAACAGGGGGCTATGGACAATACGAGCAGTACTTC. It codes for CASSREKITGGYGQYEQYF. Variable domain in full (rest from reference TRBV11-2 and TRBJ2-7): EAGVAQSPRYKIIEKRQSVAFWCNPISGHATLYWYQQILGQGPKLLIQFQNNGVVDDSQLPKDRFSAERLKGVDSTLKIQPAKLEDSAVYLCASSREKITGGYGQYEQYFGPGTRLTVT.

V and J are TRBV30 and TRBJ2-1; no clear D. CDR1 is GTSNPN, CDR2 SVGIG, per germline (reference sequence). The CDR3 consists of 15 residues. Trimming left V 0 bases short and J 0 bases short, with 9 bases between. The CDR3 DNA is TGTGCCTGGAGTGTATACCGAGTCTCCTACAATGAGCAGTTCTTC. This encodes CAWSVYRVSYNEQFF.

The chain combines TRBV6-2 or TRBV6-3 with TRBJ2-1, with 8 bases lining up with TRBD2. The V and J ends lost 6 bases and 4 bases, in that order; junction bases with no gene match: 14. Germline CDR1 MNHEY, CDR2 SVGEGT. This CDR3 comprises 17 residues. CDR3 region: CASSRGWSGGIYNEQFF. In nucleotides, the CDR3 is TGTGCCAGCAGCCGCGGGTGGAGCGGGGGTATTTACAATGAGCAGTTCTTC.

The CDR3 DNA sequence: TGTGCCAGCAGTTTGACAGGGCATACGTACTTC. Translation: CASSLTGHTYF. The chain uses TRBV28 and TRBJ2-7, with TRBD1 matching over 7 bases. Losses at the gene ends were 3 bases for V and 12 bases for J; bases not matched to a gene: 5. CDR3 size: 11 residues. Germline V lookup: CDR1 MDHEN, CDR2 SYDVKM.

The chain has TRBV25-1 and TRBJ2-7, with D possibly matching TRBD1 (6 bases). V dropped 8 bases and J dropped 1 base, with 15 bases sitting between them. CDR1 is MGHDK, CDR2 SYGVNS, per germline. The CDR3 length is 14 residues. CDR3 in DNA: TGTGCCAGCTGCCAAACCGGGACATCCTACGAGCAGTACTTC. This encodes CASCQTGTSYEQYF.

V gene TRBV5-4 combines with J gene TRBJ1-1; 7 bases fit TRBD1. This CDR3 comprises 16 residues. CDR1 and CDR2 (germline): SGHNT, YYREEE (reference sequence). The ends lost 4 bases at V and 2 bases at J; junction bases unmatched: 11. For the CDR3, the DNA is TGTGCCAGCAGCATGATCCGACAGGGAATAAACACTGAAGCTTTCTTT. Protein product: CASSMIRQGINTEAFF.

V is TRBV6-6 and J is TRBJ1-1; D is perhaps TRBD1 (5 bases). Deletions cut 6 bases from V and 5 bases from J, with 13 bases between. Germline V CDR1 and CDR2: MNHNY, SVGAGI (reference sequence). The CDR3 runs to 13 residues. CDR3: CASSLRAGTEAFF. The CDR3 nucleotides are TGTGCCAGCAGCCTCAGGGCGGGGACTGAAGCTTTCTTT.

The rearrangement uses TRBV7-9 and TRBJ2-1; 10 bases are shared with TRBD1. This CDR3 contains 16 residues. Germline V CDR1 and CDR2: SEHNR, FQNEAQ (reference sequence). V trimming: 2 bases; J trimming: 7 bases; junction bases outside the gene matches: 8. DNA for the CDR3: TGTGCCAGCAGCTTAACCGGGACAGGGGCCTGGAATGAGCAGTTCTTC. Its protein product is CASSLTGTGAWNEQFF.

This clonotype was seen a handful of times. This chain connects TRBV18 to TRBJ1-5, with unresolved D. CDR3 size: 16 residues. V gave up 3 bases and J gave up 0 bases, with 12 bases separating them. The germline CDR1 and CDR2 sequences are KGHSH and LQKENI. The CDR3 bases are TGTGCCAGCTCACCCAATACCCCGACTAGCAATCAGCCCCAGCATTTT. Its protein is CASSPNTPTSNQPQHF. The full variable domain, completed using reference TRBV18 and TRBJ1-5, is NAGVMQNPRHLVRRRGQEARLRCSPMKGHSHVYWYRQLPEEGLKFMVYLQKENIIDESGMPKERFSAEFPKEGPSILRIQQVVRGDSAAYFCASSPNTPTSNQPQHFGDGTRLSIL.

The V gene is TRBV7-9, the J gene TRBJ1-1, with TRBD1 as a possible D gene (5 bases). V shed 5 bases and J shed 4 bases, with 20 bases lying between them. CDR3 length equals 16 residues. Germline V gene data show CDR1 as SEHNR and CDR2 as FQNEAQ (reference sequence). The CDR3 region has the DNA TGTGCCAGCAGCCCAGCCGGTGGGGGGTCTAGCACTGAAGCTTTCTTT. Encoded protein: CASSPAGGGSSTEAFF.

This clonotype was picked up a small number of times. This chain links TRBV4-2 with TRBJ1-1; 7 nucleotides agree with TRBD1. Germline V CDR1 and CDR2: LGHNA, YNFKEQ. Germline trimming cut 3 bases from V and 4 bases from J; bases unmatched to any gene: 5. The CDR3 is 14 residues long. CDR3 sequence reads: CASSHYGDSTEAFF. Written as DNA, the CDR3 is TGTGCCAGCAGCCATTACGGGGACAGCACTGAAGCTTTCTTT.

V usage is TRBV7-8 and J usage is TRBJ2-7; 9 positions match TRBD2. V lost 1 base to trimming and J lost 4 bases; unmatched junction nucleotides: 5. This CDR3 has 15 residues. Germline loops: CDR1 SGHVS, CDR2 FQNEAQ. Here the CDR3 DNA reads TGTGCCAGCAGCTTAGAGGGGACTAGCAAGTACGAGCAGTACTTC. It translates to CASSLEGTSKYEQYF.

The chain combines TRBV7-6 with TRBJ1-1; TRBD1 aligns across 10 bases. Looked up from germline, CDR1 is SGHVS and CDR2 is FNYEAQ. V dropped 5 bases and J dropped 1; count of bases not matched to a gene: 19. The CDR3 spans 20 residues. Written as DNA, the CDR3 is TGTGCCAGCAGCCCGCTCCGGGACAGGGGTACGGTGAGGAGGAACACTGAAGCTTTCTTT. Translating it yields CASSPLRDRGTVRRNTEAFF.

The chain is built from TRBV18 and TRBJ2-4, with 8 bases aligning to TRBD1. CDR3 length equals 15 residues. Germline V gives CDR1 KGHSH, CDR2 LQKENI. V shed 2 bases, J shed 6 bases, and the junction held 6 bases outside the gene matches. The CDR3 spells CASSPIQGALNIQYF. CDR3 sequence (DNA): TGTGCCAGCTCACCAATTCAGGGGGCCTTAAACATTCAGTACTTC.

This clonotype has at least ten counts. The rearrangement uses TRBV5-4 and TRBJ2-7, with 7 bases that match TRBD1. The trim removed 4 bases at V and 4 bases at J, leaving 2 bases unmatched. The CDR3 length is 12 residues. Germline assignment: CDR1 SGHNT and CDR2 YYREEE (reference sequence). CDR3 region: CASSKQGYEQYF. The CDR3 DNA reads as TGTGCCAGCAGCAAACAGGGGTACGAGCAGTACTTC.

In its sample, this clonotype was seen a few times. V and J are TRBV5-6 and TRBJ1-5, with D unresolved. The CDR3 length is 13 residues. The germline CDR1 and CDR2 sequences are SGHDT and YYEEEE. The germline V and J ends were trimmed by 2 bases and 4 bases, with 7 bases remaining between them. This CDR3 is CASSFGNNQPQHF. In DNA, the CDR3 is TGTGCCAGCAGCTTCGGTAATAATCAGCCCCAGCATTTT.